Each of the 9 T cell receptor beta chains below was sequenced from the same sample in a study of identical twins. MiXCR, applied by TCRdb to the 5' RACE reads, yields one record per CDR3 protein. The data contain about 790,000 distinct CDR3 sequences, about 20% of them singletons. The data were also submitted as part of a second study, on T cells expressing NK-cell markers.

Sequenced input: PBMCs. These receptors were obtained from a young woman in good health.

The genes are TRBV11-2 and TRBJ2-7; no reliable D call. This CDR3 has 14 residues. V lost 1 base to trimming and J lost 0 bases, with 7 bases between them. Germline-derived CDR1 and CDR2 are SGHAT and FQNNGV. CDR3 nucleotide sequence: TGTGCCAGCAGCTTAGTTTTCGGCTCCTACGAGCAGTACTTC. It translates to CASSLVFGSYEQYF.

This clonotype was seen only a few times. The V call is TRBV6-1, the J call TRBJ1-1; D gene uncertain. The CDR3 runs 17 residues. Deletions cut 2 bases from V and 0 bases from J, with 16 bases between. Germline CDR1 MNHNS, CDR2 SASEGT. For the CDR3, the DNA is TGTGCCAGCAGTGAAATGGCCTCCCCGATGATGAACACTGAAGCTTTCTTT. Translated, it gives CASSEMASPMMNTEAFF.

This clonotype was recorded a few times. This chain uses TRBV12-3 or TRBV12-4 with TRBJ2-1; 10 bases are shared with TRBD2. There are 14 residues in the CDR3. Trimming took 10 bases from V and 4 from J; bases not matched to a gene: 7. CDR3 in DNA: TGTGCCATTGCCACTAGCGGGGTTTACAATGAGCAGTTCTTC. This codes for CAIATSGVYNEQFF.

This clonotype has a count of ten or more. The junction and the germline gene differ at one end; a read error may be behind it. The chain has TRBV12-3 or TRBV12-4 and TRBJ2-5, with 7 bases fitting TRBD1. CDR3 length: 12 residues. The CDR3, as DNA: TGCGCCAGCAGCCCGACAGGGGAGACCCAGTACTTC. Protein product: CASSPTGETQYF.

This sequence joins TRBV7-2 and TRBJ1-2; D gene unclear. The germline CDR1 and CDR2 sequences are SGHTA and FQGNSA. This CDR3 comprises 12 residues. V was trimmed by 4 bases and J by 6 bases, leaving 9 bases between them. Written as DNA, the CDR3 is TGTGCCAGCAGCTCAGAGAGCCATGGCTACACCTTC. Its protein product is CASSSESHGYTF.

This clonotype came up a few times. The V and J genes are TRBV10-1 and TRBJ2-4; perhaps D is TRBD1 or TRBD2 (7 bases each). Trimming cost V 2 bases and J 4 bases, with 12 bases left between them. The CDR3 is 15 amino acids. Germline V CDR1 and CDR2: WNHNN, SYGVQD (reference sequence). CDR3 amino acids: CASSESGTVKNIQYF. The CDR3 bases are TGCGCCAGCAGTGAGAGCGGGACAGTGAAAAACATTCAGTACTTC.

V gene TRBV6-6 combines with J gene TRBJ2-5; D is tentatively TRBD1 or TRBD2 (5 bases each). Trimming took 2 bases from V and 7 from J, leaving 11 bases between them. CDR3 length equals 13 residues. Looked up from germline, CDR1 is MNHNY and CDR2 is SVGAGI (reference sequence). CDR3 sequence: CASSYDGAGTQYF. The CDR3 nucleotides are TGTGCCAGCAGTTACGACGGGGCCGGGACCCAGTACTTC.

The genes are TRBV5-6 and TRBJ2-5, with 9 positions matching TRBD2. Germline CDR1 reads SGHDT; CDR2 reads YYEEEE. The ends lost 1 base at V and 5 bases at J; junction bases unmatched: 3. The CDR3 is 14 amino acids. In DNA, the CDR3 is TGTGCCAGCAGCTTGTCGGCGGGGGGGGAGACCCAGTACTTC. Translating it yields CASSLSAGGETQYF.

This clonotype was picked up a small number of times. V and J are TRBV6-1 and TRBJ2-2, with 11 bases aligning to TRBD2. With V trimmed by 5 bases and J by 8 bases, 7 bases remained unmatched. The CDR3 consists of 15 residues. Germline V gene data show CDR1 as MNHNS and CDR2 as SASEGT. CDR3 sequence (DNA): TGTGCCAGCAGTCGTAGCGGGGGGGGGTCTGGGGAGCTGTTTTTT. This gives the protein CASSRSGGGSGELFF.